What follows are 16 T cell receptor beta chains derived from one specimen sequenced in a study of T-cell memory formation after mild COVID-19. TCRdb reprocessed the 5' RACE reads with MiXCR, giving one entry per CDR3 protein. The profile shows a few hundred thousand distinct CDR3 sequences, about 23% of them singletons. Input material: PBMCs or a T cell subset sorted from them (not recorded which). The receptors originated from an adult woman who had mild COVID-19 (a few samples of this study predate the infection). Cell type and time point are not known.

This clonotype was observed a few times. The V gene is TRBV5-1, the J gene TRBJ2-1; D is ambiguous. Trimming shortened V by 3 bases and J by 8 bases, and 15 bases separated the two germline ends. The CDR3 loop spans 14 amino acids. CDR1 SGHRS and CDR2 YFSETQ come from the germline V gene. The CDR3: CASSSLTRWDEQFF. The CDR3 DNA is TGCGCCAGCAGCTCGTTGACCCGTTGGGATGAGCAGTTCTTC.

The V call is TRBV6-6, the J call TRBJ1-5; D is possibly TRBD1 (6 bases). Germline V CDR1 and CDR2: MNHNY, SVGAGI (reference sequence). The CDR3 totals 14 residues. V shed 5 bases and J shed 4 bases, with 12 bases lying between them. The CDR3 sequence: CASSGGGTNQPQHF. The CDR3 coding sequence is TGTGCCAGCAGTGGAGGGGGGACTAATCAGCCCCAGCATTTT.

The chain uses TRBV7-2 and TRBJ1-1, with D tentatively TRBD1 (5 bases). The CDR3 is made up of 15 amino acids. The V and J ends lost 5 bases and 7 bases respectively, with 20 bases between them. CDR1 and CDR2 (germline): SGHTA, FQGNSA. The CDR3 DNA sequence: TGTGCCAGCAGCGCCTGGCCAGGGAAAGGGGATGAAGCTTTCTTT. It is translated as CASSAWPGKGDEAFF.

This clonotype was seen repeatedly, ten times or more. J is TRBJ2-5 and V is TRBV5-1, with 9 positions matching TRBD1. With V trimmed by 3 bases and J by 2 bases, 2 bases remained unmatched. Germline-derived CDR1 and CDR2 are SGHRS and YFSETQ. This CDR3 spans 14 amino acids. The CDR3 loop is CASSSGTGQETQYF. The CDR3 region has the DNA TGCGCCAGCAGCTCTGGGACAGGGCAAGAGACCCAGTACTTC.

The chain couples TRBV12-3 or TRBV12-4 to TRBJ2-3, with 11 positions matching TRBD1. The V gene end was trimmed by 6 bases and the J gene end by 0 bases; junction bases not matched to a gene: 8. CDR3 length: 17 amino acids. The CDR3 region is CASRPLDRGLSTDTQYF. The CDR3 coding sequence is TGTGCCAGCAGGCCATTGGACAGGGGGCTGAGCACAGATACGCAGTATTTT.

This chain links TRBV5-1 with TRBJ1-2; TRBD1 matches at 10 bases. V lost 4 bases and J lost 3; bases outside the gene matches: 6. Germline lookup yields CDR1 SGHRS and CDR2 YFSETQ. The CDR3 is 15 amino acids. The CDR3 DNA sequence: TGCGCCAGCAGCCCATCCGGACAGGGGGACTATGGCTACACCTTC. It codes for CASSPSGQGDYGYTF.

The V call is TRBV12-3 or TRBV12-4, the J call TRBJ1-2; no firm D call. The CDR3 has 14 residues. V was cut by 2 bases and J by 6 bases, with 13 bases left in between. CDR3 protein: CASSLMKGANGYTF. CDR3 DNA sequence: TGTGCCAGCAGTTTAATGAAGGGAGCCAATGGCTACACCTTC.

The chain joins TRBV12-3 or TRBV12-4 to TRBJ1-2; 8 bases agree with TRBD1. The CDR3 is made up of 15 amino acids. J gave up 4 bases and V 6 bases, and 10 bases lay outside the gene matches. The CDR3 reads CASRAQGELGYGYTF. The CDR3 DNA reads as TGTGCCAGCAGGGCACAGGGGGAGCTGGGCTATGGCTACACCTTC.

This clonotype turned up a few times. CDR3 bases: TGTGCCAGTAGTTGGGACAGGGTGTACAATGAGCAGTTCTTC. It is translated as CASSWDRVYNEQFF. The rearrangement links TRBV19 to TRBJ2-1; 9 bases are shared with TRBD1. V gave up 5 bases and J gave up 4 bases; unmatched junction bases: 3. The CDR3 spans 14 residues. The germline gives CDR1 LNHDA, CDR2 SQIVND (reference sequence).

The chain couples TRBV14 to TRBJ2-6, with D unresolved. This CDR3 contains 18 residues. V was trimmed by 1 base and J by 0 bases, leaving 13 bases between them. Germline V gene sequence: CDR1 SGHDN, CDR2 FVKESK. In DNA, the CDR3 is TGTGCCAGCAGCCAAGTGCGACGGACCCCCTCTGGGGCCAACGTCCTGACTTTC. Amino acid sequence: CASSQVRRTPSGANVLTF.

This rearrangement joins TRBV7-9 to TRBJ1-2; D gene unclear. Trimming removed 1 base from V and 6 bases from J, with 9 bases in between. There are 13 residues in the CDR3. CDR1 is SEHNR and CDR2 is FQNEAQ in the germline V gene (reference sequence). The CDR3 nucleotides are TGTGCCAGCAGCTTAGAGCTTAAACATGGCTACACCTTC. Protein: CASSLELKHGYTF.

V and J are TRBV10-3 and TRBJ2-1; 10 nucleotides agree with TRBD2. The germline gives CDR1 ENHRY, CDR2 SYGVKD. The CDR3 consists of 15 residues. The ends lost 6 bases at V and 7 bases at J; junction bases unmatched: 9. CDR3 in amino acids: CAISLSGGWPNEQFF. DNA of the CDR3: TGTGCCATCAGCCTTAGCGGGGGGTGGCCGAATGAGCAGTTCTTC.

V and J are TRBV7-9 and TRBJ2-1, with 11 positions matching TRBD2. The germline CDR1 and CDR2 sequences are SEHNR and FQNEAQ (reference sequence). The CDR3 sequence is 15 residues long. With V trimmed by 5 bases and J by 5 bases, 5 bases remained unmatched. This chain's CDR3 is CASSPPGLADNEQFF. The DNA for the CDR3 is TGTGCCAGCAGCCCACCGGGACTAGCGGACAATGAGCAGTTCTTC.

The CDR3 sequence: CSARDFVEGGGYTF. The CDR3 region has the DNA TGCAGTGCTCGGGACTTTGTGGAGGGTGGAGGCTACACCTTC. The chain has TRBV20-1 and TRBJ1-2; D might be TRBD1 (5 bases). Trimming pared 5 bases from V and 8 bases from J, leaving 21 bases between. CDR3 size: 14 residues. Germline CDR1 reads DFQATT; CDR2 reads SNEGSKA (reference sequence).

The chain couples TRBV4-2 to TRBJ2-1; D gene unclear. V was clipped by 4 bases and J by 3 bases, with 13 bases between them. Germline loops: CDR1 LGHNA, CDR2 YNFKEQ. The CDR3 loop spans 15 amino acids. This CDR3 is CASSPIVGLYNEQFF. The CDR3 DNA follows: TGTGCCAGCAGCCCTATCGTCGGCCTCTACAATGAGCAGTTCTTC.

This chain uses TRBV12-3 or TRBV12-4 with TRBJ1-1, with D uncertain. This CDR3 is built from 13 residues. V gave up 6 bases and J gave up 1 base, with 9 bases separating them. CDR3 bases: TGTGCCAGCAGGAGGGCAGGGAACACTGAAGCTTTCTTT. Protein: CASRRAGNTEAFF.